Listed below are T cell receptor beta chains from one sample, sequenced in a study of blood T cell repertoires in COVID-19. TCRdb's table, derived via immunoSEQ multiplex PCR, lists solely in-frame clones and lacks some. The sample includes under 350,000 clones, around four fifths seen only once; the top ten take less than 6%. The material sequenced was peripheral blood. All receptors come from a man in his 60s who had recovered from COVID-19. Each CDR3 is given with its conserved first and last residue. A D gene is named only where the DNA matches it firmly. Not every row has a clone size; where given, it reads once, few, many or a size class.

clone size: NA
D gene: TRBD2
V gene: TRBV11-2
J gene: TRBJ2-5
CDR3 protein: CASSLSAGGGETQYF
CDR3 DNA: TGTGCCAGCAGCTTATCAGCGGGAGGGGGCGAGACCCAGTACTTC

clone size: NA
D gene: NA
V gene: TRBV21-1
J gene: TRBJ2-7
CDR3 protein: CASSKVGLLKYEQYF
CDR3 DNA: TGTGCCAGCAGCAAGGTGGGACTTCTAAAATACGAGCAGTACTTC

clone size: NA
D gene: NA
V gene: TRBV30
J gene: TRBJ1-5
CDR3 protein: CAWSASSNQPQHF
CDR3 DNA: TGTGCCTGGAGCGCGTCTAGCAATCAGCCCCAGCATTTT

clone size: NA
D gene: TRBD1
V gene: TRBV6-2/TRBV6-3
J gene: TRBJ1-1
CDR3 protein: CASSDRGRHTEAFF
CDR3 DNA: TGTGCCAGCAGTGACAGGGGGCGACACACTGAAGCTTTCTTT

clone size: NA
D gene: NA
V gene: TRBV2
J gene: TRBJ2-3
CDR3 protein: CASSAGTGIGTDTQYF
CDR3 DNA: TGTGCCAGCAGTGCCGGTACAGGGATCGGCACAGATACGCAGTATTTT

clone size: NA
D gene: TRBD1
V gene: TRBV18
J gene: TRBJ1-1
CDR3 protein: CASSPSLRGQGGTEAFF
CDR3 DNA: TGTGCCAGCTCACCATCTCTCCGGGGACAGGGTGGCACTGAAGCTTTCTTT

clone size: few
D gene: NA
V gene: TRBV11-2
J gene: TRBJ1-1
CDR3 protein: CASSFRGTEAFF
CDR3 DNA: TGTGCCAGCAGCTTTCGAGGCACTGAAGCTTTCTTT

clone size: NA
D gene: TRBD2
V gene: TRBV10-1
J gene: TRBJ2-1
CDR3 protein: CASSELAGINNEQFF
CDR3 DNA: TGCGCCAGCAGTGAGCTAGCGGGGATAAACAATGAGCAGTTCTTC

clone size: NA
D gene: NA
V gene: TRBV4-1
J gene: TRBJ2-2
CDR3 protein: CASSLLRTGELFF
CDR3 DNA: TGCGCCAGCAGCCTGCTGCGCACCGGGGAGCTGTTTTTT

clone size: NA
D gene: NA
V gene: TRBV7-2
J gene: TRBJ1-4
CDR3 protein: CASSRTPTRANEKLFF
CDR3 DNA: TGTGCCAGCAGTAGGACACCCACTCGGGCTAATGAAAAACTGTTTTTT

clone size: NA
D gene: TRBD1
V gene: TRBV6-5
J gene: TRBJ2-5
CDR3 protein: CASRETGKETQYF
CDR3 DNA: TGTGCCAGCAGGGAGACAGGGAAAGAGACCCAGTACTTC

clone size: NA
D gene: TRBD1
V gene: TRBV18
J gene: TRBJ2-4
CDR3 protein: CASSLDRGISIQYF
CDR3 DNA: TGTGCCAGCTCACTTGACAGGGGTATAAGCATTCAGTACTTC

clone size: NA
D gene: NA
V gene: TRBV24-1
J gene: TRBJ2-3
CDR3 protein: CATSDLAGSSTDTQYF
CDR3 DNA: TGTGCCACCAGTGATTTGGCCGGTTCTAGCACAGATACGCAGTATTTT

clone size: NA
D gene: NA
V gene: TRBV10-3
J gene: TRBJ2-4
CDR3 protein: CAISEPAPSLATKNIQYF
CDR3 DNA: TGTGCCATCAGTGAGCCTGCTCCTTCCTTGGCAACCAAAAACATTCAGTACTTC

clone size: NA
D gene: NA
V gene: TRBV9
J gene: TRBJ1-1
CDR3 protein: CASSVGLSAEAFF
CDR3 DNA: TGTGCCAGCAGCGTAGGTTTAAGCGCTGAAGCTTTCTTT

clone size: NA
D gene: TRBD2
V gene: TRBV12-3/TRBV12-4
J gene: TRBJ2-1
CDR3 protein: CASRPSGGNEQFF
CDR3 DNA: TGTGCCAGCAGACCAAGCGGGGGTAATGAGCAGTTCTTC

clone size: NA
D gene: NA
V gene: TRBV27
J gene: TRBJ2-7
CDR3 protein: CASSFGGTYEQYF
CDR3 DNA: TGTGCCAGCAGTTTCGGAGGAACCTACGAGCAGTACTTC

clone size: NA
D gene: NA
V gene: TRBV9
J gene: TRBJ2-2
CDR3 protein: CASSGSAGAGYTGELFF
CDR3 DNA: TGTGCCAGCAGCGGATCCGCGGGGGCGGGATACACCGGGGAGCTGTTTTTT

clone size: NA
D gene: NA
V gene: TRBV12-5
J gene: TRBJ2-5
CDR3 protein: CASGLGGTGQETQYF
CDR3 DNA: TGTGCTAGTGGTTTGGGGGGAACAGGACAAGAGACCCAGTACTTC

clone size: NA
D gene: TRBD1
V gene: TRBV6-5
J gene: TRBJ1-2
CDR3 protein: CASTEDRNYGYTF
CDR3 DNA: TGTGCCAGCACAGAGGACAGGAACTATGGCTACACCTTC

clone size: NA
D gene: NA
V gene: TRBV6-5
J gene: TRBJ2-1
CDR3 protein: CAAGELRNEQFF
CDR3 DNA: TGTGCCGCCGGGGAACTTCGAAATGAGCAGTTCTTC